The 18 T cell receptor beta chains presented below share a single source sample, sequenced in a study of CD8 T cells in Susac syndrome. The RNA input was roughly 0.45 to 1 ug, and it was reverse transcribed with random hexamers. TCRdb redid the calling of the immunoSEQ multiplex PCR reads with MiXCR, one entry per CDR3 protein. The data contain around 150,000 distinct CDR3 sequences, 90% to 95% of them singletons. The sequenced material came from CD4+ T cells from PBMCs. The receptors derive from a human donor in good health.

The chain has TRBV5-6 and TRBJ2-1, with a possible D match to TRBD1 (5 bases). The germline V gene has CDR1 SGHDT and CDR2 YYEEEE. V lost 5 bases to trimming and J lost 10 bases, with 10 bases between them. CDR3 size: 11 residues. This CDR3 reads CASSFDREQFF. CDR3 sequence (DNA): TGTGCCAGCAGTTTCGACAGAGAGCAGTTCTTC.

The chain has TRBV20-1 and TRBJ2-7, with TRBD1 matching 8 bases. Germline trimming cut 1 base from V and 6 bases from J; bases unmatched to any gene: 5. Germline V gives CDR1 DFQATT, CDR2 SNEGSKA (reference sequence). The CDR3 is 13 residues long. The CDR3 loop reads CSARGQGTGEQYF. In DNA form, the CDR3 reads TGCAGTGCTAGAGGACAGGGGACCGGCGAGCAGTACTTC.

The chain has TRBV20-1 and TRBJ1-2; weak D call: TRBD1 (5 bases). There are 13 residues in the CDR3. Germline lookup yields CDR1 DFQATT and CDR2 SNEGSKA (reference sequence). V lost 6 bases and J 8 bases, leaving 19 bases between the germline ends. CDR3 coding DNA: TGCAGTGCCCAAACCGGGGCCCGGGGAGGCTACACCTTC. This codes for CSAQTGARGGYTF.

This clonotype was counted once. The gene calls are TRBV6-2 or TRBV6-3 and TRBJ2-5; 14 positions agree with TRBD2. V was pared by 4 bases and J by 4 bases, with 5 bases of the junction left unmatched. Looked up from germline, CDR1 is MNHEY and CDR2 is SVGEGT. The CDR3 extends over 16 amino acids. CDR3 region: CASSFGLAGGGETQYF. The CDR3 DNA is TGTGCCAGCAGTTTCGGACTAGCGGGGGGCGGAGAGACCCAGTACTTC.

The chain employs TRBV7-2 and TRBJ1-3; D unclear. The CDR3 is 12 residues long. CDR1 SGHTA and CDR2 FQGNSA come from the germline V gene. Trimming pared 1 base from V and 6 bases from J, leaving 4 bases between. The CDR3 sequence is CASSLGPNTIYF. The CDR3 DNA reads TGTGCCAGCAGCTTAGGACCAAACACCATATATTTT.

V is TRBV20-1 and J is TRBJ2-2, with 9 bases lining up with TRBD2. The CDR3 is made up of 16 amino acids. V trimming: 0 bases; J trimming: 4 bases; junction bases outside the gene matches: 6. CDR1 and CDR2 from the germline V gene are DFQATT and SNEGSKA (reference sequence). The CDR3, as DNA: TGCAGTGCTAGAGATGCGGGGGGGCGCACCACCGGGGAGCTGTTTTTT. Translating it yields CSARDAGGRTTGELFF.

V gene TRBV29-1 combines with J gene TRBJ2-5; D uncertain. Germline V gives CDR1 SQVTM, CDR2 ANQGSEA. The CDR3 is made up of 12 amino acids. The germline V and J ends were trimmed by 4 bases and 0 bases, with 6 bases remaining between them. The CDR3 region is CSVVLYQETQYF. The CDR3 region has the DNA TGCAGCGTTGTACTGTACCAAGAGACCCAGTACTTC.

Only one count was recorded for this clonotype. This chain uses TRBV14 with TRBJ2-5; no reliable D call. Trimming shortened V by 2 bases and J by 7 bases, and 11 bases separated the two germline ends. CDR3 length: 13 amino acids. CDR1 SGHDN and CDR2 FVKESK come from the germline V gene. CDR3 region: CASSQRAPLTQYF. The CDR3 DNA is TGTGCCAGCAGCCAAAGGGCCCCGTTGACCCAGTACTTC.

The rearrangement joins TRBV29-1 to TRBJ1-2; TRBD1 is a possible D gene (5 bases). V gave up 7 bases and J gave up 0 bases, with 12 bases separating them. Per the germline V gene, CDR1 is SQVTM and CDR2 is ANQGSEA. This CDR3 is 13 amino acids long. CDR3 residues: CSGLGPSNYGYTF. In nucleotides, the CDR3 is TGCAGCGGTCTGGGGCCCTCTAACTATGGCTACACCTTC.

V gene TRBV5-6 combines with J gene TRBJ2-5, with D possibly matching TRBD2 (5 bases). The V gene lost 3 bases and the J gene lost 5 bases, with 8 bases spanning the gap. The CDR3 runs 12 residues. Germline V gene sequence: CDR1 SGHDT, CDR2 YYEEEE. CDR3 sequence reads: CASSWERETQYF. In DNA form, the CDR3 reads TGTGCCAGCAGCTGGGAGCGGGAGACCCAGTACTTC.

This clonotype came up once. The chain couples TRBV7-9 to TRBJ2-3, with D perhaps matching TRBD2 (5 bases). V was pared by 1 base and J by 0 bases, with 8 bases between. This CDR3 is 15 amino acids long. Germline loops: CDR1 SEHNR, CDR2 FQNEAQ (reference sequence). The DNA for the CDR3 is TGTGCCAGCAGCTTAGGACTACCTAGCACAGATACGCAGTATTTT. Translating it yields CASSLGLPSTDTQYF.

This chain joins TRBV29-1 and TRBJ1-1; unclear D gene. Trimming pared 5 bases from V and 1 base from J, leaving 5 bases between. CDR3 length: 11 residues. Germline V CDR1 and CDR2: SQVTM, ANQGSEA. CDR3 DNA sequence: TGCAGCGTTTCGGAGAACACTGAAGCTTTCTTT. Encoded protein: CSVSENTEAFF.

This clonotype appeared a few times. The V and J genes are TRBV7-9 and TRBJ2-2; D is possibly TRBD1 (6 bases). CDR3 length equals 14 residues. Germline CDR1 and CDR2: SEHNR and FQNEAQ (reference sequence). The germline V and J ends were trimmed by 6 bases and 4 bases, with 12 bases remaining between them. CDR3 sequence: CASSAQGLTGELFF. The CDR3 DNA follows: TGTGCCAGCAGTGCCCAGGGGCTCACCGGGGAGCTGTTTTTT.

The genes are TRBV11-3 and TRBJ2-7; D ambiguous. The CDR3 is made up of 14 amino acids. Germline assignment: CDR1 SGHNT and CDR2 YENEEA. V lost 2 bases, J lost 3 bases, and 11 bases lay in between. The CDR3 bases are TGTGCCAGCAGCTTATGCAGAAGCATCTACGAGCAGTACTTC. Amino acid sequence: CASSLCRSIYEQYF.

The chain links TRBV7-2 to TRBJ2-7, with D perhaps matching TRBD1 or TRBD2 (5 bases each). Germline V gene data show CDR1 as SGHTA and CDR2 as FQGNSA. This CDR3 spans 14 amino acids. The V and J ends lost 6 bases and 0 bases respectively, with 12 bases between them. The CDR3 region is CASRAGTASYEQYF. The CDR3 bases are TGTGCCAGCAGGGCCGGGACGGCCTCCTACGAGCAGTACTTC. Full variable domain (missing parts from reference TRBV7-2 and TRBJ2-7): GAGVSQSPSNKVTEKGKDVELRCDPISGHTALYWYRQSLGQGLEFLIYFQGNSAPDKSGLPSDRFSAERTGGSVSTLTIQRTQQEDSAVYLCASRAGTASYEQYFGPGTRLTVT.

The chain is built from TRBV29-1 and TRBJ1-3; perhaps TRBD1 as D (6 bases). Deletions cut 7 bases from V and 2 bases from J, with 9 bases between. This CDR3 spans 12 amino acids. Per the germline V gene, CDR1 is SQVTM and CDR2 is ANQGSEA. CDR3: CSADSPGNTIYF. The CDR3 DNA follows: TGCAGCGCGGACAGCCCTGGAAACACCATATATTTT. The entire variable domain, with the rest obtained from reference TRBV29-1 and TRBJ1-3, is as follows: SAVISQKPSRDICQRGTSLTIQCQVDSQVTMMFWYRQQPGQSLTLIATANQGSEATYESGFVIDKFPISRPNLTFSTLTVSNMSPEDSSIYLCSADSPGNTIYFGEGSWLTVV.

The J gene is TRBJ1-1, the V gene TRBV27; unclear D gene. V lost 3 bases, J lost 6 bases, and 14 bases lay in between. Germline lookup yields CDR1 MNHEY and CDR2 SMNVEV (reference sequence). The CDR3 has 14 amino acids. The CDR3 coding sequence is TGTGCCAGCAGTTTTTACCGCTTAGCGTCTGAAGCTTTCTTT. This sequence encodes CASSFYRLASEAFF.

The gene calls are TRBV6-5 and TRBJ2-1; 7 bases are a match to TRBD2. The ends lost 0 bases at V and 2 bases at J; junction bases unmatched: 4. The CDR3 consists of 16 residues. Germline V gene data show CDR1 as MNHEY and CDR2 as SVGAGI. The CDR3 region has the DNA TGTGCCAGCAGTTACTCGATGCGGGGGACCTACAATGAGCAGTTCTTC. Its translation is CASSYSMRGTYNEQFF.